This entry concerns a single T cell receptor beta chain. Its antigen is not identified. This sample is part of a study of OX40 agonist ivuxolimab in advanced cancers. Study-level information: An anti-OX40 (CD134) antibody with agonistic activity, ivuxolimab, was administered to patients.

Broader study findings: Compared with CD4+, CD8+ T cells on average had more expanded clones.

Clones were read by immunoSEQ multiplex PCR, and TCRdb kept only the in-frame ones, dropping some. The repertoire holds about 100,000 clones, with 95% to 97% as singletons. V was pared by 6 bases and J by 7 bases, with 10 bases between. The CDR3 is 12 amino acids. CDR1 is LNHDA and CDR2 is SQIVND in the germline V gene (reference sequence). No patient had autoimmune disease or received systemic immunosuppression. The source is an adult with an advanced solid tumor such as melanoma, head and neck, liver or kidney cancer. Source: CD4+ or CD8+ T cells sorted from blood, taken in a trial of the OX40 agonist ivuxolimab. The chain employs TRBV19 and TRBJ2-1; the D is unclear. This chain's CDR3 is CASSPPANEQFF. The CDR3 DNA reads TGTGCCAGTAGCCCGCCGGCGAATGAGCAGTTCTTC. The complete variable domain, with remaining parts taken from reference TRBV19 and TRBJ2-1, reads DGGITQSPKYLFRKEGQNVTLSCEQNLNHDAMYWYRQDPGQGLRLIYYSQIVNDFQKGDIAEGYSVSREKKESFPLTVTSAQKNPTAFYLCASSPPANEQFFGPGTRLTVL.